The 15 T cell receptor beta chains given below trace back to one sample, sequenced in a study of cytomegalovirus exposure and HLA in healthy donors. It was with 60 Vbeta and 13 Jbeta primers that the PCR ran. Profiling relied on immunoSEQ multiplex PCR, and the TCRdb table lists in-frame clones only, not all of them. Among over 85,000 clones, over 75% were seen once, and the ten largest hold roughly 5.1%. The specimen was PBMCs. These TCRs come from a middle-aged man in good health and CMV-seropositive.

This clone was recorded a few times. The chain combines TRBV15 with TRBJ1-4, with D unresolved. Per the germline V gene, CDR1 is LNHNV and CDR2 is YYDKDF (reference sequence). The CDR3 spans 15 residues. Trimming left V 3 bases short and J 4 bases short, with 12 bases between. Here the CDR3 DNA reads TGTGCCACCAGCAGGAACCCCGGGAGTAATGAAAAACTGTTTTTT. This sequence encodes CATSRNPGSNEKLFF. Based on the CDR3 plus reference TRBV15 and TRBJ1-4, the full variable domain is DAMVIQNPRYQVTQFGKPVTLSCSQTLNHNVMYWYQQKSSQAPKLLFHYYDKDFNNEADTPDNFQSRRPNTSFCFLDIRSPGLGDTAMYLCATSRNPGSNEKLFFGSGTQLSVL.

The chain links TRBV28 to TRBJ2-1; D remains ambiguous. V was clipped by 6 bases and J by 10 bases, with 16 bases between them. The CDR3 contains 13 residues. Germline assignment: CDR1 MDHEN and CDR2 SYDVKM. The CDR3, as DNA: TGTGCCAGCAGCCCTCTAGGAGCCCGAGAGCAGTTCTTC. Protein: CASSPLGAREQFF.

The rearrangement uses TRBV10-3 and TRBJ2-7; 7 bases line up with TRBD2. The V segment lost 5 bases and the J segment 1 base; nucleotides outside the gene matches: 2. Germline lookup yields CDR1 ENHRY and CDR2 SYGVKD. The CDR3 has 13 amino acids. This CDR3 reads CAISSGDSYEQYF. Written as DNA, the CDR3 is TGTGCCATCAGTAGCGGGGATTCCTACGAGCAGTACTTC.

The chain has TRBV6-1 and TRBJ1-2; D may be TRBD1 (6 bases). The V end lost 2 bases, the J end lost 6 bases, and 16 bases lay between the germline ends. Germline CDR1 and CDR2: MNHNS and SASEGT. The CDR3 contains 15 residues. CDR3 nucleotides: TGTGCCAGCAGTGAATTTAGTTTTGCAGGGGATGGCTACACCTTC. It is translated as CASSEFSFAGDGYTF.

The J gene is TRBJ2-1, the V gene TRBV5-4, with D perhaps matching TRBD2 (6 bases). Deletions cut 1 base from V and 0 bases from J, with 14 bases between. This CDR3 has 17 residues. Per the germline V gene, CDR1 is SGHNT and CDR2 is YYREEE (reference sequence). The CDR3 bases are TGTGCCAGCAGCTTGCGTTGGGGGGTTAGCTCCTACAATGAGCAGTTCTTC. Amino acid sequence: CASSLRWGVSSYNEQFF.

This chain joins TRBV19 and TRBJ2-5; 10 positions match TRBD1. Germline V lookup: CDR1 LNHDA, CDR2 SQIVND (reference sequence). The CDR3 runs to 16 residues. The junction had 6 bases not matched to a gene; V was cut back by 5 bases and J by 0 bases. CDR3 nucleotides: TGTGCCAGTAGTCGCCCGGGACAGGGGAACCAAGAGACCCAGTACTTC. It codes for CASSRPGQGNQETQYF.

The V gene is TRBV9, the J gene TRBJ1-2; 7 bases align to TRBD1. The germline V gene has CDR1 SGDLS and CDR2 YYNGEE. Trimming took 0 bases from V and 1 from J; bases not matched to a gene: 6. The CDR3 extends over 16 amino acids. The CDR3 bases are TGTGCCAGCAGCGTAGGGCAGGGGGGTCATAACTATGGCTACACCTTC. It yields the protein CASSVGQGGHNYGYTF.

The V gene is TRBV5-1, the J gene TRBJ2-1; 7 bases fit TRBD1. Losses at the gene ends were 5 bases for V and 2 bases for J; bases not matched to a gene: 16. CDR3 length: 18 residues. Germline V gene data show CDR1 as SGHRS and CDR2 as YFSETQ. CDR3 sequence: CASSPTGSVVTTYNEQFF. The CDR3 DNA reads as TGCGCCAGCAGTCCGACAGGGTCGGTCGTGACTACCTACAATGAGCAGTTCTTC.

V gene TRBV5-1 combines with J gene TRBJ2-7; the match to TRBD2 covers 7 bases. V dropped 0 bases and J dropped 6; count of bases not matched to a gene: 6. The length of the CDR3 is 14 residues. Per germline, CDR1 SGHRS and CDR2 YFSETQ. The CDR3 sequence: CASSLAAGSPEQYF. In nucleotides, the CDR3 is TGCGCCAGCAGCTTGGCAGCGGGGTCCCCCGAGCAGTACTTC.

CDR3: CASSLGLRGEQFF. CDR3 nucleotide sequence: TGTGCCAGCAGCTTAGGATTGCGTGGTGAGCAGTTCTTC. The J gene is TRBJ2-1, the V gene TRBV7-8; no firm D call. The CDR3 is made up of 13 amino acids. From germline, CDR1 is SGHVS and CDR2 FQNEAQ. The germline V and J ends were trimmed by 1 base and 9 bases, with 10 bases remaining between them.

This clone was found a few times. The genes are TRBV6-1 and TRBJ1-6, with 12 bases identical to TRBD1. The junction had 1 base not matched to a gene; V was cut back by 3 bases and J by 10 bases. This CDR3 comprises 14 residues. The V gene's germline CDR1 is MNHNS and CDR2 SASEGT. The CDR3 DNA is TGTGCCAGCAGTGAGGGGACAGGGGGCTCACCCCTCCACTTT. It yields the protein CASSEGTGGSPLHF.

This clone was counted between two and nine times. The CDR3 DNA sequence: TGCGCCAGCAGCTCCGGGTCAACGGGTGAAAAACTGTTTTTT. It is translated as CASSSGSTGEKLFF. V and J are TRBV5-1 and TRBJ1-4; no definite D call. The germline CDR1 and CDR2 sequences are SGHRS and YFSETQ. The V gene lost 3 bases and the J gene lost 7 bases, with 13 bases spanning the gap. The CDR3 is made up of 14 amino acids.

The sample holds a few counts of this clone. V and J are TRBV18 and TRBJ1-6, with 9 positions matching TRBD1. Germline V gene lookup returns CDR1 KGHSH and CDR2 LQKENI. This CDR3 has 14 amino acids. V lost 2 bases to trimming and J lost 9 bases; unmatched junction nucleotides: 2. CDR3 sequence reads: CASSPEGQGSPLHF. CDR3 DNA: TGTGCCAGCTCACCAGAGGGACAGGGTTCACCCCTCCACTTT.

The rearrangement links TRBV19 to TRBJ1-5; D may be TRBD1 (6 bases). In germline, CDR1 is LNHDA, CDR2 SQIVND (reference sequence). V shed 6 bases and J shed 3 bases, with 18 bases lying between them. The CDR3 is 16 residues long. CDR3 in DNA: TGTGCCAGTAGCCCTCCCCAAGACAGGTTCAATCAGCCCCAGCATTTT. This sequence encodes CASSPPQDRFNQPQHF.

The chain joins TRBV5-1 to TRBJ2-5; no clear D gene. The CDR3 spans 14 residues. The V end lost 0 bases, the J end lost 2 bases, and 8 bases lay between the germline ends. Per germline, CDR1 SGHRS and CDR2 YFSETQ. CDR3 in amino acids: CASSLESAQETQYF. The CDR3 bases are TGCGCCAGCAGCTTGGAGAGCGCGCAAGAGACCCAGTACTTC.